There are a few counts of the clone carrying this T cell receptor beta chain. Antigen: not known. Here immunoSEQ multiplex PCR was the method, and the copy in TCRdb shows in-frame clones only, minus some. The top ten clones hold around 2.2% of a sample with about 75,000 clones, 80% to 90% of them seen once. The data are from a study of T cell clones after liver transplantation. Study in general: Immunosuppression withdrawal was tried within 2 years after liver transplantation in this trial. Third-party-reactive TCRbeta sequences from pre-transplant mixed lymphocyte reactions served as antigen-independent comparators.

Study-level points and caveats: The donor-reactive repertoire was only partly measurable in two subjects, lacking donor cells. Graft donor-reactive T cells may have migrated into the graft rather than being deleted.

The CDR3 sequence is 15 residues long. V lost 3 bases to trimming and J lost 3 bases; unmatched junction nucleotides: 5. In germline, CDR1 is SGHTA, CDR2 FQGNSA. This TCR was recovered from a human patient who received a liver transplant. Some T cells may trace back to the graft donor. The J gene is TRBJ2-7, the V gene TRBV7-2; 10 bases fit TRBD1. This specimen consisted of CD4+ T cells from blood, obtained 48 months after liver transplant. Here the CDR3 DNA reads TGTGCCAGCAGCTTCGCCGGGACAGGGGTCTACGAGCAGTACTTC. Its translation: CASSFAGTGVYEQYF.